This T cell receptor (beta chain) was retrieved from a study of neoadjuvant anti-PD-1 for oral cavity cancer. This clone appeared a single time. Antigen specificity is unknown. Study-wide points: Pretreatment Treg/Th17 ratio correlated inversely with post-treatment tumor clonality. Each response group had just a few patients in TCR analyses.

V lost 5 bases and J lost 3; bases outside the gene matches: 10. Germline V CDR1 and CDR2: MDHEN, SYDVKM. The CDR3 runs 16 residues. These oral cavity squamous cell carcinomas were HPV-negative and locally advanced. No culture or expansion preceded analysis of these blood cells. Assay used: immunoSEQ multiplex PCR; TCRdb lists only in-frame clones, some missing. The data show about 72,000 clones, 80% to 90% seen once. Sequencing used PBMCs, obtained before nivolumab (anti-PD-1) treatment. This sequence originates from a person aged 35 to 85 with oral cavity squamous cell carcinoma. J is TRBJ2-1 and V is TRBV28; 7 positions match TRBD1. CDR3 in amino acids: CASSPHWGQSYNEQFF. CDR3 DNA: TGTGCCAGCAGTCCTCATTGGGGACAGAGCTACAATGAGCAGTTCTTC.